This TCR beta chain was identified during a study of T cells in tuberculosis. Study-level information: This South African cohort compared adolescents with or without latent tuberculosis against adults with active tuberculosis. Broader study findings: Smaller alpha distances in active tuberculosis partly reflected shorter CDR3-alpha lengths. GEM motif frequencies gave 55% to 75% accuracy; the GMM repertoire gave 85% to 90%.

Adolescents were screened for latent TB by skin test and IGRA. Points on this clone: Its antigen is still unknown.

TCRdb's copy holds only in-frame clones and misses some; the assay was immunoSEQ multiplex PCR. Of some 34,000 clones detected, around 96% appear once; the ten largest clones hold 6.2%. There are 11 residues in the CDR3. Trimming took 8 bases from V and 5 from J, leaving 8 bases between them. The germline CDR1 and CDR2 sequences are SGHVS and FQNEAQ. The receptor's source is a donor aged 10-30 years with latent tuberculosis or without tuberculosis infection. The J gene is TRBJ2-3, the V gene TRBV7-8, with D maybe TRBD2 (5 bases). The sequenced sample was PBMCs. The CDR3 DNA follows: TGTGCCAGCCGACGGGGAGATACGCAGTATTTT. Its translation is CASRRGDTQYF. The whole variable domain, filled in from reference TRBV7-8 and TRBJ2-3, reads GAGVSQSPRYKVAKRGQDVALRCDPISGHVSLFWYQQALGQGPEFLTYFQNEAQLDKSGLPSDRFFAERPEGSVSTLKIQRTQQEDSAVYLCASRRGDTQYFGPGTRLTVL.